The clone carrying this T cell receptor beta chain was observed a few times. The data are from a study of T cells in Graves' hyperthyroidism and ophthalmopathy. The CDR3 is 16 amino acids. The germline gives CDR1 LGHNA, CDR2 YSLEER. The V gene lost 0 bases and the J gene lost 2 bases, with 14 bases spanning the gap. Diagnosis of hyperthyroidism was new in patients aged 18 to 65, and its duration was under 2 months. More than 8 ml fresh peripheral blood yielded the PBMCs. TCR beta CDR3 regions were amplified from RNA. Initially, a first-round RT-PCR of the TCR CDR3 employed the HTBI primer set. One entry per CDR3 protein, called by TCRdb with MiXCR from the multiplex PCR reads. The data show 200,000 to 250,000 distinct CDR3 sequences, about 17% seen once.

Specimen: blood. The TCR was taken from a man aged 35 to 55 with Graves' hyperthyroidism. The chain employs TRBV4-3 and TRBJ2-7; D possibly corresponds to TRBD1 (5 bases). The CDR3 region has the DNA TGCGCCAGCAGCCAAGATGCAGGGCGAGGTGCCTACGAGCAGTACTTC. Its protein is CASSQDAGRGAYEQYF.